The clone carrying this T cell receptor (beta chain) was counted at least ten times. At one of its ends the junction is not consistent with the germline gene, which may arise from a read error. Sample-barcoded 5' priming and a J-beta primer mix drove a second PCR of 7 to 11 cycles. TCRdb passed the 5' RACE reads through MiXCR, listing each CDR3 protein once. The top ten hold approximately 21% of the sample, which has approximately 770,000 distinct CDR3 sequences, 58% seen once. The sample comes from a study of blood T cells in healthy people across ages. The donors, aged roughly 6 to 90, were healthy Caucasians from Russia. The sequence was obtained from a man in his thirties or forties in good health. The sequenced sample was blood.

The CDR3 bases are TGCAGCGCTACGATGATGGGAGGAGAGACCCAGTACTTC. This gives the protein CSATMMGGETQYF. The chain recombines TRBV20-1 with TRBJ2-5, with TRBD2 as a possible D gene (6 bases). CDR1 and CDR2 (germline): DFQATT, SNEGSKA (reference sequence). CDR3 length: 13 residues.